The TCR beta chain described here comes from a study of T cells in Graves' hyperthyroidism and ophthalmopathy. Broader study findings: Onset of ophthalmopathy came a median approximately 6.5 months after the model predicted it.

This clonotype came up many times. Its antigen remains unidentified. RNA transcripts were the template for amplifying TCR beta CDR3 regions. Carried out on the TCR CDR3, a first-round RT-PCR used the HTBI primer set. One entry per CDR3 protein, called by TCRdb with MiXCR from the multiplex PCR reads. The sample consists of 500,000 or so distinct CDR3 sequences, about 15% of them appearing once. Those patients with uncontrolled infection, other autoimmune disease, pregnancy or lactation were excluded. Diagnosis rested on symptoms, serum thyroxine and TRAb, thyroid ultrasound, and orbital computed tomography. It was less than 13 ml of fresh peripheral blood that supplied the PBMCs. This CDR3 contains 17 residues. V was pared by 2 bases and J by 1 base, with 14 bases between. Germline values: CDR1 LGHDT, CDR2 YNNKEL (reference sequence).

V gene TRBV3-1 combines with J gene TRBJ2-2; D unresolved. The TCR sequence derives from a woman in her twenties or thirties with Graves' ophthalmopathy. What was sequenced was blood. CDR3 residues: CASSQIKGSENTGELFF. CDR3 nucleotides: TGTGCCAGCAGCCAAATAAAGGGAAGCGAGAACACCGGGGAGCTGTTTTTT.